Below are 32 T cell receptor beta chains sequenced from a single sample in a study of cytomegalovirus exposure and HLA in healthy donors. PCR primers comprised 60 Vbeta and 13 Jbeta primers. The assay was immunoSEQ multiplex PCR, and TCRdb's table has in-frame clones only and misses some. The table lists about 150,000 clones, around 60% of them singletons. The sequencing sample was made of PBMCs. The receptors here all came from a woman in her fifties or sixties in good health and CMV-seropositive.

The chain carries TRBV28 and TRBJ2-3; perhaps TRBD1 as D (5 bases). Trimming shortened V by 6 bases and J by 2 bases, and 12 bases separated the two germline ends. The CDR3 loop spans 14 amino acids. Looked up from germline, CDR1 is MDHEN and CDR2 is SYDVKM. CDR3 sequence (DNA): TGTGCCAGCAGAAGGGGAATACCCACAGATACGCAGTATTTT. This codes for CASRRGIPTDTQYF.

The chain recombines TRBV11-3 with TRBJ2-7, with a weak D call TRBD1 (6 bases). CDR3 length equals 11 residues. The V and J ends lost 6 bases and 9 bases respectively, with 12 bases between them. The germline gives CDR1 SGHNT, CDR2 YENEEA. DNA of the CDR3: TGTGCCAGCAGTGGGGGCAGTGCGCAGTACTTC. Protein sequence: CASSGGSAQYF.

CDR3: CASSDSGQAQQYF. The CDR3 bases are TGTGCCAGCAGTGACTCAGGCCAAGCCCAGCAGTACTTC. V usage is TRBV2 and J usage is TRBJ2-7; D remains ambiguous. V was clipped by 3 bases and J by 8 bases, with 14 bases between them. Germline loops: CDR1 SNHLY, CDR2 FYNNEI. CDR3 length equals 13 residues.

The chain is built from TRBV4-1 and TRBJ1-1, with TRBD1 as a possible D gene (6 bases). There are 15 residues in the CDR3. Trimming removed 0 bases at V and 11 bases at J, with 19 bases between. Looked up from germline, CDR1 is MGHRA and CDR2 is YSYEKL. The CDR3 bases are TGCGCCAGCAGCCAAGATGGGGGGGACATCTCTACGGCTTTCTTT. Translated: CASSQDGGDISTAFF.

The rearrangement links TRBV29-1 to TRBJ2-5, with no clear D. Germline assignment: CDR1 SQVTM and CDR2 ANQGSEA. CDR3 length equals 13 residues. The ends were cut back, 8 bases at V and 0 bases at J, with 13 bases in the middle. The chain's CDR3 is CSSRGFYQETQYF. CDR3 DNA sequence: TGCAGCTCCAGAGGTTTCTACCAAGAGACCCAGTACTTC.

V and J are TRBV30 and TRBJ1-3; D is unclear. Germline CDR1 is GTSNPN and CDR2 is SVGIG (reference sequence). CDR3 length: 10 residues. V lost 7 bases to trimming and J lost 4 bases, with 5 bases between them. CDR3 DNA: TGTGCCTACTTAGGAAACACCATATATTTT. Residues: CAYLGNTIYF.

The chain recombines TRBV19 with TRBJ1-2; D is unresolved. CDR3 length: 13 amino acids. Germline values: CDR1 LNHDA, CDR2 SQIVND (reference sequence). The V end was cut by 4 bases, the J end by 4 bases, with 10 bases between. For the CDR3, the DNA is TGTGCCAGTAGTAGGTCCGGAGGCTATGGCTACACCTTC. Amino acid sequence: CASSRSGGYGYTF.

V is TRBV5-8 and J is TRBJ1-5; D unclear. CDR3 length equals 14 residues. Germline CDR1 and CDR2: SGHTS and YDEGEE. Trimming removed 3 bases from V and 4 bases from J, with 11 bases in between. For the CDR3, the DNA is TGTGCCAGCAGCTCGGGAGACATTAATCAGCCCCAGCATTTT. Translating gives CASSSGDINQPQHF.

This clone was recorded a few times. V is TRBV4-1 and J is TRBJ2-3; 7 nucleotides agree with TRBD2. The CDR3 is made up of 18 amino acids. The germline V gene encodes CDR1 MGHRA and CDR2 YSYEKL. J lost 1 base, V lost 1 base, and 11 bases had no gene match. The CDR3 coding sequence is TGCGCCAGCAGCCAAGGACATGGGGGAGGGTCCGGCACAGATACGCAGTATTTT. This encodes CASSQGHGGGSGTDTQYF.

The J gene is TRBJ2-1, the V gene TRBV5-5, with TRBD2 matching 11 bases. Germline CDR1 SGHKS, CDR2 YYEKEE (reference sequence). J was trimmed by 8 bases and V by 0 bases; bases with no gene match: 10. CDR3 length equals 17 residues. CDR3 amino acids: CASSLVVAGGFGHEQFF. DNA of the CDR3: TGTGCCAGCAGCTTGGTAGTAGCGGGAGGGTTCGGGCATGAGCAGTTCTTC.

The CDR3 spells CASSDPRQGLFLGSGNTIYF. Written as DNA, the CDR3 is TGTGCCAGCAGTGATCCGAGACAGGGTTTATTTCTCGGCTCTGGAAACACCATATATTTT. The chain combines TRBV28 with TRBJ1-3, with 7 positions matching TRBD1. The V and J ends lost 5 bases and 0 bases, in that order; junction bases with no gene match: 19. The CDR3 has 20 residues. CDR1 and CDR2 from the germline V gene are MDHEN and SYDVKM.

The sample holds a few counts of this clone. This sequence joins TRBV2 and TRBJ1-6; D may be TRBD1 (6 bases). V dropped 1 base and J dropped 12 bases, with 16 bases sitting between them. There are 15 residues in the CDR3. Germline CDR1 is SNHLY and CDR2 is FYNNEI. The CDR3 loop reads CASSEGDESGVPLHF. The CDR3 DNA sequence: TGTGCCAGCAGTGAAGGGGACGAGTCAGGGGTACCCCTCCACTTT.

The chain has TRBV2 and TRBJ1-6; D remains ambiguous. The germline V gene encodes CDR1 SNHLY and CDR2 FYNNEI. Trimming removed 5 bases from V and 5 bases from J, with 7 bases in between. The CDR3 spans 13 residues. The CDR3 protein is CASSLSHNSPLHF. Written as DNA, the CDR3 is TGTGCCAGCAGTCTAAGTCATAATTCACCCCTCCACTTT.

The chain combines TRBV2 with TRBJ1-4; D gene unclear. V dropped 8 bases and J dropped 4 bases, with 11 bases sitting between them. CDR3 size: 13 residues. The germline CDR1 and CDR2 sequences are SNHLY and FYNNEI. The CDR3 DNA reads TGTGCCAGCCGTTCCAACATTAATGAAAAACTGTTTTTT. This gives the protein CASRSNINEKLFF. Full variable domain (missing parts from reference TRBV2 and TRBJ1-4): EPEVTQTPSHQVTQMGQEVILRCVPISNHLYFYWYRQILGQKVEFLVSFYNNEISEKSEIFDDQFSVERPDGSNFTLKIRSTKLEDSAMYFCASRSNINEKLFFGSGTQLSVL.

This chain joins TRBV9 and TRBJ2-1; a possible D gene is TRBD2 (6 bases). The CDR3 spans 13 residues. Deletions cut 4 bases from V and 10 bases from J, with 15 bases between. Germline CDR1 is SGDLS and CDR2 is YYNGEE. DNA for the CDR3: TGTGCCAGCAGCATTACTAGCTCGAGGGAGCAGTTCTTC. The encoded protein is CASSITSSREQFF.

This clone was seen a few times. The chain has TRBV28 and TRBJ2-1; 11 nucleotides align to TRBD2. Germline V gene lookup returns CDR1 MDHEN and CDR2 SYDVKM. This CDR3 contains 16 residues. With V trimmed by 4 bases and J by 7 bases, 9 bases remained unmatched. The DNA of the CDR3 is TGTGCCAGCAGTTCTCCGCCGGGACTAGCGGAGAATGAGCAGTTCTTC. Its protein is CASSSPPGLAENEQFF.

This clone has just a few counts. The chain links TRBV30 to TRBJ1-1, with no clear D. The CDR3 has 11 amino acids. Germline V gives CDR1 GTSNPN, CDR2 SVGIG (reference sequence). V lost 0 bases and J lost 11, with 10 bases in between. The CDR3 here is CAWSVAGGAFF. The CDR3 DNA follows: TGTGCCTGGAGTGTAGCAGGTGGGGCTTTCTTT.

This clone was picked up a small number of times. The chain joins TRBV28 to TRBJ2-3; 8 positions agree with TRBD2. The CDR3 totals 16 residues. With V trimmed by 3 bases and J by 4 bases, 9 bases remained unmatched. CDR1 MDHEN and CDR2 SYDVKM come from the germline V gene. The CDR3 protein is CASSFLAGLGSDTQYF. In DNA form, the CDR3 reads TGTGCCAGCAGTTTCTTAGCGGGATTGGGTTCAGATACGCAGTATTTT.

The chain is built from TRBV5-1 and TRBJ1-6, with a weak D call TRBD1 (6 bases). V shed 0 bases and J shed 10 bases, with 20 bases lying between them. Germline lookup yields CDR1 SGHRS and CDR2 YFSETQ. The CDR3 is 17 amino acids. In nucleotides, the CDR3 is TGCGCCAGCAGCTTGGAGGGGGGTCGGGAGGAGGGCTCACCCCTCCACTTT. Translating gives CASSLEGGREEGSPLHF.

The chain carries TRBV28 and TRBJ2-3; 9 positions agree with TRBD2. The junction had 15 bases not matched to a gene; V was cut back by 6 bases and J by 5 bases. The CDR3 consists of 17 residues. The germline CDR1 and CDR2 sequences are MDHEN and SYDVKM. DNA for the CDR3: TGTGCCAGCAGGACCGGTCCTGGCGGGAGGGCCGGAGATACGCAGTATTTT. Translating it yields CASRTGPGGRAGDTQYF.

The CDR3 sequence is CATSFGGSIDEQFF. In DNA, the CDR3 is TGTGCCACCTCATTCGGGGGGAGTATTGATGAGCAGTTCTTC. The chain combines TRBV15 with TRBJ2-1, with 7 positions matching TRBD2. V was pared by 8 bases and J by 8 bases, with 12 bases of the junction left unmatched. The germline gives CDR1 LNHNV, CDR2 YYDKDF (reference sequence). CDR3 length: 14 amino acids.

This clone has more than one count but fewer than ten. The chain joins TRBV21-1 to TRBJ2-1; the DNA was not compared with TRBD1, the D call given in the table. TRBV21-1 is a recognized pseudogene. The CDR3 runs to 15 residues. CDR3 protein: CASSPLRTGLNEQFF. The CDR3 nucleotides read TGTGCCAGCAGTCCTCTTAGGACAGGCTTGAATGAGCAGTTCTTC.

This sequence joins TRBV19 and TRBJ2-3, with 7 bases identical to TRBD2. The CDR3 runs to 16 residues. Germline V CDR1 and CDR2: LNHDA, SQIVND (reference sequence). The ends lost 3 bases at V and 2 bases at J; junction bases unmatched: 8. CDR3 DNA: TGTGCCAGTAGTATCCGGGAGGCTGGCTACACAGATACGCAGTATTTT. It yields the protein CASSIREAGYTDTQYF. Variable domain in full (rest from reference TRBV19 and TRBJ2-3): DGGITQSPKYLFRKEGQNVTLSCEQNLNHDAMYWYRQDPGQGLRLIYYSQIVNDFQKGDIAEGYSVSREKKESFPLTVTSAQKNPTAFYLCASSIREAGYTDTQYFGPGTRLTVL.

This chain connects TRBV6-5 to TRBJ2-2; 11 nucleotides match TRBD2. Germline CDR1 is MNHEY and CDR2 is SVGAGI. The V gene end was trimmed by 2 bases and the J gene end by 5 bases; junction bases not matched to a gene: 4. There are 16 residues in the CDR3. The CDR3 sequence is CASSYIPSGRTGELFF. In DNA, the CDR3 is TGTGCCAGCAGTTACATCCCTAGCGGGAGGACCGGGGAGCTGTTTTTT.

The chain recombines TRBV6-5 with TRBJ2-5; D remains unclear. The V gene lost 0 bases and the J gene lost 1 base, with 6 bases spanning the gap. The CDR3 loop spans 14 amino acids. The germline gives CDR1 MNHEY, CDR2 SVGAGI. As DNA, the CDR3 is TGTGCCAGCAGTTACTCAGGAGCCCAAGAGACCCAGTACTTC. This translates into CASSYSGAQETQYF.

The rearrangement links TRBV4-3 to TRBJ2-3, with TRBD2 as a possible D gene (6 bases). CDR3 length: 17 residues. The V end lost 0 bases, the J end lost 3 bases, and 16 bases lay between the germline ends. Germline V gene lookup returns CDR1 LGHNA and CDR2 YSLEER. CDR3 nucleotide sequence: TGCGCCAGCAGCCAAGAGGCTTACGGGAGCGCTACAGATACGCAGTATTTT. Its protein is CASSQEAYGSATDTQYF.

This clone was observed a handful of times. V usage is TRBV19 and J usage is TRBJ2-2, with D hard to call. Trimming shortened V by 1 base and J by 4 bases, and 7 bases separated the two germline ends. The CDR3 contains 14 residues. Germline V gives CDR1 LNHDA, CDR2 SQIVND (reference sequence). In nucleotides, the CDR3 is TGTGCCAGTAGTATAGGGTCAGTCACCGGGGAGCTGTTTTTT. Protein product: CASSIGSVTGELFF.

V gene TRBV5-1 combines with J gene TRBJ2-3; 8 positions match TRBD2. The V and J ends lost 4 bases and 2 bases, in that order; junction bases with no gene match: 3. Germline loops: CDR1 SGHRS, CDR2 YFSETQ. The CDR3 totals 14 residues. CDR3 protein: CASSRSGITDTQYF. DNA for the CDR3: TGCGCCAGCAGCCGTAGCGGGATCACAGATACGCAGTATTTT.

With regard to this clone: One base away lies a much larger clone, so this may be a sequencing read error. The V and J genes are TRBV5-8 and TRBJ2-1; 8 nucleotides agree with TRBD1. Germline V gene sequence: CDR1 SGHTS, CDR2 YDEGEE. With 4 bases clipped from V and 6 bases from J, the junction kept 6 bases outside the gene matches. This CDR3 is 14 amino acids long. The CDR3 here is CASSPGQASNEQFF. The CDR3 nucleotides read TGTGCCAGCAGCCCGGGACAGGCGTCCAATGAGCAGTTCTTC.

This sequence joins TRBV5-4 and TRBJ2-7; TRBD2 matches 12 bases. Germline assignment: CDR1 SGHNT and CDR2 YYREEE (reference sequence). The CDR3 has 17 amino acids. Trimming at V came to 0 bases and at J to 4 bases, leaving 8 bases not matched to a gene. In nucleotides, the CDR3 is TGTGCCAGCAGCTTGGGTCCTTCTAGCGGGGGGGGGTACGAGCAGTACTTC. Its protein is CASSLGPSSGGGYEQYF.

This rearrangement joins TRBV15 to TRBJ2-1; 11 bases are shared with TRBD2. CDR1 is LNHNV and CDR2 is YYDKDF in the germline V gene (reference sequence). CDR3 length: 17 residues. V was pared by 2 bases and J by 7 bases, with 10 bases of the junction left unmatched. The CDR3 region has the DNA TGTGCCACCAGCAGACTAACCCTAGCGGGAGGTATTAATGAGCAGTTCTTC. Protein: CATSRLTLAGGINEQFF.

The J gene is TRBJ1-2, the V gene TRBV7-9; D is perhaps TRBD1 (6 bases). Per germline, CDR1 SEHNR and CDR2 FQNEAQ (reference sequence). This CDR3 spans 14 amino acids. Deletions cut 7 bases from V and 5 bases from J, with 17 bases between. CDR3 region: CASNPNRVVYGYTF. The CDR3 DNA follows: TGTGCCAGCAACCCCAACAGGGTAGTATATGGCTACACCTTC. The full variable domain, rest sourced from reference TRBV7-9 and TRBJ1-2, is DTGVSQNPRHKITKRGQNVTFRCDPISEHNRLYWYRQTLGQGPEFLTYFQNEAQLEKSRLLSDRFSAERPKGSFSTLEIQRTEQGDSAMYLCASNPNRVVYGYTFGSGTRLTVV.